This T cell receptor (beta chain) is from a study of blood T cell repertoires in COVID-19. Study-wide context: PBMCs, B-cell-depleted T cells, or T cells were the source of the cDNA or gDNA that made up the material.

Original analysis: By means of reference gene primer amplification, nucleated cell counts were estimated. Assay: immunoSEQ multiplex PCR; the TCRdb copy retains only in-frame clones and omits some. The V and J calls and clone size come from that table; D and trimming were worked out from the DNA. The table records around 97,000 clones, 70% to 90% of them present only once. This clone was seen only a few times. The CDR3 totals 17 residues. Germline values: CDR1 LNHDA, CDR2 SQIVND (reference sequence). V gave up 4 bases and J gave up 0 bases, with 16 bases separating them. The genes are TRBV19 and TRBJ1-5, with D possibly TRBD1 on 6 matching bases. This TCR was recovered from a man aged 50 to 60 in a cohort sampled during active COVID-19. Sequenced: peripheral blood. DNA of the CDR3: TGTGCCAGTAGTAAGAGGGGGGGGAGTTATAGCAATCAGCCCCAGCATTTT. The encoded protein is CASSKRGGSYSNQPQHF.